Presented here are 15 T cell receptor beta chains from one specimen sequenced in a study of glioma-infiltrating T cells after dendritic cell vaccination. Time point in this sample: after dendritic cell vaccination, including at tumor progression/relapse. Profiled with immunoSEQ multiplex PCR; TCRdb holds only in-frame clones, not every one. The data hold just under 60,000 clones, with just under 85% observed a single time. This specimen consisted of blood, obtained after dendritic cell vaccination. These receptors came from a human donor with glioblastoma.

The chain employs TRBV14 and TRBJ2-7, with TRBD2 identical over 10 bases. The CDR3 is made up of 14 amino acids. Unmatched junction bases numbered 2, after V lost 4 bases and J lost 2 bases. Looked up from germline, CDR1 is SGHDN and CDR2 is FVKESK. Here the CDR3 DNA reads TGTGCCAGCAGCCTCCTAGCGGGGGCCTACGAGCAGTACTTC. It specifies CASSLLAGAYEQYF.

This clone appeared a few times. V is TRBV6-6 and J is TRBJ1-5; D is ambiguous. The ends were cut back, 0 bases at V and 11 bases at J, with 17 bases in the middle. This CDR3 comprises 15 residues. Germline V gene data show CDR1 as MNHNY and CDR2 as SVGAGI (reference sequence). CDR3 sequence (DNA): TGTGCCAGCAGTTACTCAGCAACCCGCGGTGCCGCCCAGCATTTT. It codes for CASSYSATRGAAQHF.

The chain couples TRBV10-3 to TRBJ2-1, with 8 bases lining up with TRBD1. Germline V CDR1 and CDR2: ENHRY, SYGVKD. CDR3 size: 15 residues. The V and J ends lost 0 bases and 6 bases, in that order; junction bases with no gene match: 4. Here the CDR3 reads CAISESVQGGNEQFF. Written as DNA, the CDR3 is TGTGCCATCAGTGAGTCAGTACAGGGGGGCAATGAGCAGTTCTTC.

This chain connects TRBV9 to TRBJ1-2; 10 positions agree with TRBD1. The trim removed 0 bases at V and 4 bases at J, leaving 0 bases unmatched. This CDR3 comprises 14 residues. Germline V gives CDR1 SGDLS, CDR2 YYNGEE. In DNA form, the CDR3 reads TGTGCCAGCAGCGTAGGGACAGGGGGCTATGGCTACACCTTC. Protein product: CASSVGTGGYGYTF.

The chain couples TRBV27 to TRBJ1-6; the D is unclear. The germline V gene has CDR1 MNHEY and CDR2 SMNVEV (reference sequence). CDR3 size: 14 residues. Trimming cost V 7 bases and J 1 base, with 8 bases left between them. Here the CDR3 DNA reads TGTGCCAGCACGCGGGGTTCCTATAATTCACCCCTCCACTTT. It codes for CASTRGSYNSPLHF.

The rearrangement joins TRBV18 to TRBJ1-2, with 8 bases matching TRBD1. The length of the CDR3 is 14 residues. CDR1 KGHSH and CDR2 LQKENI come from the germline V gene. The V gene end was trimmed by 4 bases and the J gene end by 6 bases; junction bases not matched to a gene: 7. Here the CDR3 DNA reads TGTGCCAGCTCACAAGACAGGGGCTGGGATGGCTACACCTTC. This codes for CASSQDRGWDGYTF.

For the CDR3, the DNA is TGTGCCAGCAGCGCTATGAGCTCCGGGGAGCTGTTTTTT. Its translation: CASSAMSSGELFF. The chain carries TRBV7-2 and TRBJ2-2; D uncertain. Per germline, CDR1 SGHTA and CDR2 FQGNSA. V was shortened by 5 bases and J by 6 bases, with 10 bases between the two germline ends. This CDR3 spans 13 amino acids.

The chain is built from TRBV7-2 and TRBJ2-3, with 8 bases matching TRBD1. J was trimmed by 0 bases and V by 4 bases; bases with no gene match: 6. Per the germline V gene, CDR1 is SGHTA and CDR2 is FQGNSA. The CDR3 loop spans 16 amino acids. Here the CDR3 DNA reads TGTGCCAGCAGCTCCCGGACAGGGTCTAGCACAGATACGCAGTATTTT. Translating gives CASSSRTGSSTDTQYF.

The chain couples TRBV7-2 to TRBJ1-5; D uncertain. Germline CDR1 reads SGHTA; CDR2 reads FQGNSA. The CDR3 runs to 13 residues. Trimming shortened V by 5 bases and J by 3 bases, and 8 bases separated the two germline ends. Here the CDR3 reads CASSRGANQPQHF. The CDR3 region has the DNA TGTGCCAGCAGCCGAGGAGCCAATCAGCCCCAGCATTTT.

The rearrangement joins TRBV11-3 to TRBJ2-1; 10 bases match TRBD2. The CDR3 has 17 amino acids. Trimming took 1 base from V and 3 from J; bases not matched to a gene: 6. CDR1 and CDR2 from the germline V gene are SGHNT and YENEEA. The CDR3 spells CASSLVGSGGIYNEQFF. For the CDR3, the DNA is TGTGCCAGCAGCTTAGTGGGTAGCGGGGGGATCTACAATGAGCAGTTCTTC.

The chain recombines TRBV6-1 with TRBJ2-2, with D hard to call. Per the germline V gene, CDR1 is MNHNS and CDR2 is SASEGT. V lost 4 bases and J 2 bases, leaving 5 bases between the germline ends. This CDR3 has 13 residues. CDR3 DNA: TGTGCCAGCAGTGGCGTAAACACCGGGGAGCTGTTTTTT. As protein: CASSGVNTGELFF.

About this clone itself: Likely a read error: the CDR3 ends without its conserved phenylalanine or tryptophan. It is unclear where the CDR3 begins or ends on the DNA, so no DNA is shown, and the CDR3 is as TCRdb lists it. V and J are TRBV7-2 and TRBJ1-2. CDR1 is SGHTA and CDR2 is FQGNSA in the germline V gene. The CDR3 is 10 residues long, ends included. CDR3 in amino acids: CASSLGGRLQ.

The chain links TRBV6-7 to TRBJ2-5; 7 bases match TRBD1. TRBV6-7 is designated an ORF whose function remains uncertain. V dropped 6 bases and J dropped 1; count of bases not matched to a gene: 8. This CDR3 region has 15 residues. CDR3 DNA sequence: TGTGCCAGCAGACCCGACAGGGACCTCCAAGAGACCCAGTACTTC. Translation gives CASRPDRDLQETQYF.

The chain recombines TRBV4-2 with TRBJ2-1; 7 bases match TRBD2. CDR1 and CDR2 from the germline V gene are LGHNA and YNFKEQ. CDR3 length equals 14 residues. The junction had 4 bases not matched to a gene; V was cut back by 0 bases and J by 8 bases. CDR3 region: CASSQEPSGDEQFF. DNA of the CDR3: TGTGCCAGCAGCCAAGAGCCTAGCGGCGATGAGCAGTTCTTC.

This chain uses TRBV28 with TRBJ2-2; 8 positions match TRBD1. The germline CDR1 and CDR2 sequences are MDHEN and SYDVKM. There are 15 residues in the CDR3. The V gene end was trimmed by 6 bases and the J gene end by 4 bases; junction bases not matched to a gene: 7. The CDR3 DNA reads as TGTGCCAGCAGCCCGGACAGGGCGGGCACCGGGGAGCTGTTTTTT. This sequence encodes CASSPDRAGTGELFF.